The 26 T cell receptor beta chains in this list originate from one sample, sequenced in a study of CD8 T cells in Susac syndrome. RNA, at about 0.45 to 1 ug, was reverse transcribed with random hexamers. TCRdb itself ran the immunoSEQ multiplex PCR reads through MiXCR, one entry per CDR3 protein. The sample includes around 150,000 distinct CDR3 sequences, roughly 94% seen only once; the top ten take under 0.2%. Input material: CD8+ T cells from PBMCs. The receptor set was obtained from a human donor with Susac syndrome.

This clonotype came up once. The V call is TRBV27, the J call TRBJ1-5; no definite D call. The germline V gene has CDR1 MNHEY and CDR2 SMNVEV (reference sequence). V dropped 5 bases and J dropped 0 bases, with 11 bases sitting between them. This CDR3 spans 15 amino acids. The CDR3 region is CASSPRGYSNQPQHF. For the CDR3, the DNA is TGTGCCAGCAGTCCAAGAGGCTATAGCAATCAGCCCCAGCATTTT.

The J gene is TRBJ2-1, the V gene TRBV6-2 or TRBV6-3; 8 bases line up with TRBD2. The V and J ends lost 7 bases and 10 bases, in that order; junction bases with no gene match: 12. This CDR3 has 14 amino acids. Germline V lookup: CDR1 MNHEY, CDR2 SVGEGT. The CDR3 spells CASKIQGSSGEQFF. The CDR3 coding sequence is TGTGCCAGCAAAATCCAGGGATCTAGCGGGGAGCAGTTCTTC.

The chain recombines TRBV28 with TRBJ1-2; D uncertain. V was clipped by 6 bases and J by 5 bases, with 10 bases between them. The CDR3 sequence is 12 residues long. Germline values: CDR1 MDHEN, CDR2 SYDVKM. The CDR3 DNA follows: TGTGCCAGCAGGAAAGCAGCTTATGGCTACACCTTC. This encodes CASRKAAYGYTF.

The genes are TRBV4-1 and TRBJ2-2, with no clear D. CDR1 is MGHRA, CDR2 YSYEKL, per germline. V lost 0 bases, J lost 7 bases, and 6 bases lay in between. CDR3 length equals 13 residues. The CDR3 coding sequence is TGCGCCAGCAGCCAAGATGTCATCGGGGAGCTGTTTTTT. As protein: CASSQDVIGELFF.

The CDR3 DNA sequence: TGTGCCAGTAGTATGCCCCTCGACAGGGTCATGAACACTGAAGCTTTCTTT. It yields the protein CASSMPLDRVMNTEAFF. V gene TRBV19 combines with J gene TRBJ1-1; 7 bases are a match to TRBD1. The CDR3 totals 17 residues. Germline CDR1 is LNHDA and CDR2 is SQIVND (reference sequence). V lost 3 bases to trimming and J lost 0 bases; unmatched junction nucleotides: 10.

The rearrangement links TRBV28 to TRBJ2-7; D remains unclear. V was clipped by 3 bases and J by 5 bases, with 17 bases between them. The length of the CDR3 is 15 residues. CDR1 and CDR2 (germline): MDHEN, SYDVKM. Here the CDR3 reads CASSFTPSGHDEQYF. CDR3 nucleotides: TGTGCCAGCAGTTTTACCCCGTCGGGCCACGACGAGCAGTACTTC.

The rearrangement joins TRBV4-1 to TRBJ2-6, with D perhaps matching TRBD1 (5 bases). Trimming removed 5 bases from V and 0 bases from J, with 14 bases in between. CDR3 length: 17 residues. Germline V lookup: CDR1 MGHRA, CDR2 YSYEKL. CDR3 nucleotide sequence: TGCGCCAGCAGCTTCTTGACAGCTTCCTCTGGGGCCAACGTCCTGACTTTC. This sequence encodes CASSFLTASSGANVLTF.

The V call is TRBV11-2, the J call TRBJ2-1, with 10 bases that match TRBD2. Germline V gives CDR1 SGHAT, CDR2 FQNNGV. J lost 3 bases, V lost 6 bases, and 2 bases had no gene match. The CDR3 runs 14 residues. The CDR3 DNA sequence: TGTGCCAGCAGTCTAGCGGGGGACTACAATGAGCAGTTCTTC. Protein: CASSLAGDYNEQFF.

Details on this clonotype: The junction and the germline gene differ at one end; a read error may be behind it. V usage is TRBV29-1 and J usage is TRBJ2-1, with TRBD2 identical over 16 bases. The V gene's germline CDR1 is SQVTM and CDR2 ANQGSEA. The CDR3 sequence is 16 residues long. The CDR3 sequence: CSVEAAGLAGGNEQFF. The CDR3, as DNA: TGCAGCGTCGAAGCAGCGGGACTAGCGGGAGGGAATGAGCAGTTCTTC.

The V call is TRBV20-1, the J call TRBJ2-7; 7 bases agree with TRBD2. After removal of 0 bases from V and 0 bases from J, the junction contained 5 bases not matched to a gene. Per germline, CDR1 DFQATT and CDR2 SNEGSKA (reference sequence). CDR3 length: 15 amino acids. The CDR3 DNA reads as TGCAGTGCTAGAGATCCGACTAGCCCCTCCTACGAGCAGTACTTC. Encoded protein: CSARDPTSPSYEQYF.

The CDR3 region is CSARGSGPFTDTQYF. The CDR3, as DNA: TGCAGTGCTAGGGGTAGCGGGCCATTCACAGATACGCAGTATTTT. This sequence joins TRBV20-1 and TRBJ2-3, with 7 bases identical to TRBD2. The V gene end was trimmed by 3 bases and the J gene end by 2 bases; junction bases not matched to a gene: 8. CDR3 length equals 15 residues. Per the germline V gene, CDR1 is DFQATT and CDR2 is SNEGSKA (reference sequence).

The CDR3 region has the DNA TGTGCCAGCAGCAGTTACGGACAGGGGATGCGAGAGACCCAGTACTTC. Amino acid sequence: CASSSYGQGMRETQYF. This rearrangement joins TRBV5-4 to TRBJ2-5; TRBD1 aligns across 9 bases. The V gene's germline CDR1 is SGHNT and CDR2 YYREEE (reference sequence). With V trimmed by 4 bases and J by 4 bases, 11 bases remained unmatched. CDR3 size: 16 residues.

CDR3 in amino acids: CASSLAGETTGELFF. CDR3 nucleotide sequence: TGTGCCAGCAGCTTAGCGGGAGAGACCACCGGGGAGCTGTTTTTT. The chain is built from TRBV13 and TRBJ2-2; D possibly corresponds to TRBD2 (6 bases). Per germline, CDR1 PRHDT and CDR2 FYEKMQ (reference sequence). V was clipped by 1 base and J by 4 bases, with 10 bases between them. The length of the CDR3 is 15 residues.

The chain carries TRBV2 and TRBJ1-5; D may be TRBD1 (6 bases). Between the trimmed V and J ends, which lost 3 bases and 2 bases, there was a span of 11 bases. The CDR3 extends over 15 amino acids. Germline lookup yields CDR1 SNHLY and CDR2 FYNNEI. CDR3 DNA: TGTGCCAGCAGTGATGGGAGACAGGGCAATCAGCCCCAGCATTTT. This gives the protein CASSDGRQGNQPQHF.

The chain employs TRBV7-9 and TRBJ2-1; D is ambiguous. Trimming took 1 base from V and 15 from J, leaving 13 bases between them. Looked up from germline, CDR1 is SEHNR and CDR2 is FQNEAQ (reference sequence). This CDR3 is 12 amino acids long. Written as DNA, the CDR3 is TGTGCCAGCAGCTTAGGGGGTTACGGACCGTTCTTC. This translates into CASSLGGYGPFF. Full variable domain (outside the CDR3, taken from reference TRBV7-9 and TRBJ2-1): DTGVSQNPRHKITKRGQNVTFRCDPISEHNRLYWYRQTLGQGPEFLTYFQNEAQLEKSRLLSDRFSAERPKGSFSTLEIQRTEQGDSAMYLCASSLGGYGPFFGPGTRLTVL.

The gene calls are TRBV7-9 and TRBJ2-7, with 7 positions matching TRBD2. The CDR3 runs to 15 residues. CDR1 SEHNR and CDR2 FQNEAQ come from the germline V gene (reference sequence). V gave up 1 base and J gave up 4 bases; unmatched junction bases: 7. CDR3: CASSLEGGPKYEQYF. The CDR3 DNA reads TGTGCCAGCAGCTTAGAGGGAGGGCCCAAATACGAGCAGTACTTC. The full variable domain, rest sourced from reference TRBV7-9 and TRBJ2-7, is DTGVSQNPRHKITKRGQNVTFRCDPISEHNRLYWYRQTLGQGPEFLTYFQNEAQLEKSRLLSDRFSAERPKGSFSTLEIQRTEQGDSAMYLCASSLEGGPKYEQYFGPGTRLTVT.

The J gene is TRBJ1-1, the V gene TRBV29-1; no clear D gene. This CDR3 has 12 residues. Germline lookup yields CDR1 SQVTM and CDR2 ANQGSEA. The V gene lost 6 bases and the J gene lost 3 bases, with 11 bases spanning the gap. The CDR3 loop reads CSVDGYDTEAFF. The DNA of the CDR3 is TGCAGCGTGGACGGTTACGACACTGAAGCTTTCTTT.

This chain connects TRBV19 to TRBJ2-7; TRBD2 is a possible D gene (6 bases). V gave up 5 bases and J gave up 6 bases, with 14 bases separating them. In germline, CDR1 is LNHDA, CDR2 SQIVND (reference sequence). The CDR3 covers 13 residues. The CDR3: CASSQSTGAEQYF. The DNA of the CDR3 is TGTGCCAGTAGTCAGTCCACGGGAGCCGAGCAGTACTTC.

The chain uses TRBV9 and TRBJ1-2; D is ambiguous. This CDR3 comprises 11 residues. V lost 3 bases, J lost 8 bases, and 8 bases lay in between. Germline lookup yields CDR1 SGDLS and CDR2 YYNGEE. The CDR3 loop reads CASSGTGGYTF. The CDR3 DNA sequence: TGTGCCAGCAGCGGGACGGGCGGCTACACCTTC.

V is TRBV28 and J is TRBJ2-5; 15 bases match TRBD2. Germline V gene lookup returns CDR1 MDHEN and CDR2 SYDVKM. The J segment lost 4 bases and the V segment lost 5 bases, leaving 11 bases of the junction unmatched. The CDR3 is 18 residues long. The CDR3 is CASSKPRTSGRAGETQYF. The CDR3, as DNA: TGTGCCAGCAGTAAGCCTCGGACTAGCGGGAGGGCCGGAGAGACCCAGTACTTC.

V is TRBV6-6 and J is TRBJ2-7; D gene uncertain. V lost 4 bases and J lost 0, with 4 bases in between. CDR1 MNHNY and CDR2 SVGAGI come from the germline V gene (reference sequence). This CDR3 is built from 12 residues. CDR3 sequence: CASSSTSYEQYF. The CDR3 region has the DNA TGTGCCAGCAGTTCCACCTCCTACGAGCAGTACTTC.

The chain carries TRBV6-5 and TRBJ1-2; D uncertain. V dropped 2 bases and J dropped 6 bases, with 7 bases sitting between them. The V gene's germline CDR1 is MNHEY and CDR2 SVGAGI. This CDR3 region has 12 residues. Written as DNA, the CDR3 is TGTGCCAGCAGTTACGACTCGAATGGCTACACCTTC. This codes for CASSYDSNGYTF.

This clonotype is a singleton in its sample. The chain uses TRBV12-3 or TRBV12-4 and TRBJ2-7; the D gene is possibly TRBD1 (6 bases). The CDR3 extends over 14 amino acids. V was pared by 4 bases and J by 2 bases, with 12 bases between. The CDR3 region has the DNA TGTGCCAGCAGTTCCTGGGACAAGACCTACGAGCAGTACTTC. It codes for CASSSWDKTYEQYF.

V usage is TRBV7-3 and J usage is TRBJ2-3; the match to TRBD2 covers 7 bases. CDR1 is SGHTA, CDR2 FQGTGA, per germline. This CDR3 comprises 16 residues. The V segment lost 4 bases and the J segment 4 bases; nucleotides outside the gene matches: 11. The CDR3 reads CASSSGLGRASDTQYF. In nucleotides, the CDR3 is TGTGCCAGCAGCTCTGGACTAGGGAGGGCCTCAGATACGCAGTATTTT.

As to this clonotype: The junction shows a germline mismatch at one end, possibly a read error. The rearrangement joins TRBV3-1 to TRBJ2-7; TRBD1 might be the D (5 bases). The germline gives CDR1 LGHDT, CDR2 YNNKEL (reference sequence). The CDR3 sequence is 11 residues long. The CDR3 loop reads CASSQGGRVNF. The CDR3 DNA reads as TGTGCCAGCAGCCAAGGGGGCAGGGTGAACTTC.

CDR3 in amino acids: CASNNGRATDTQYF. CDR3 bases: TGTGCCAGCAACAACGGGAGGGCCACAGATACGCAGTATTTT. The V call is TRBV28, the J call TRBJ2-3; TRBD2 agrees at 8 bases. Germline loops: CDR1 MDHEN, CDR2 SYDVKM. There are 14 residues in the CDR3. With V trimmed by 7 bases and J by 2 bases, 5 bases remained unmatched.